The rows below give T cell receptor beta chains drawn from one sample of a study of blood T cells in healthy people across ages. TCRdb called the 5' RACE reads again in MiXCR, with one record for every CDR3 protein. The data contain about 940,000 distinct CDR3 sequences, around 49% of them singletons. Sequencing used blood. Receptor source: a man under 40 in good health. Both conserved end residues are part of each CDR3. D genes are given only for firm matches. Expanded clones are given a class, and other clones once, few, many or no size at all.

TRBV5-1	TRBJ2-6	-	TRBD2	CAGSLVTSVSGANVLTF	TGCGCCGGCAGCTTGGTGACTAGCGTATCGGGGGCCAACGTCCTGACTTTC
TRBV6-2/TRBV6-3	TRBJ2-3	-	TRBD1	CASSYLQGGTDTQYF	TGTGCCAGCAGTTACTTACAGGGGGGAACAGATACGCAGTATTTT
TRBV7-8	TRBJ2-1	many	-	CASSLGGGDEQFF	TGTGCCAGCAGCTTAGGGGGTGGGGATGAGCAGTTCTTC
TRBV9	TRBJ2-7	-	TRBD1	CASSLGQGAGSYEQYF	TGTGCCAGCAGCCTGGGACAGGGAGCGGGGTCCTACGAGCAGTACTTC
TRBV10-3	TRBJ2-7	few	TRBD1	CAISRDRVSYEQYF	TGTGCCATCAGTCGCGACAGGGTCTCCTACGAGCAGTACTTC
TRBV20-1	TRBJ2-5	-	-	CSARTPLGGETQYF	TGCAGTGCTAGAACCCCCTTAGGGGGAGAGACCCAGTACTTC
TRBV12-3/TRBV12-4	TRBJ1-6	few	TRBD1	CASSGNRGYSRRSYNSPLHF	TGTGCCAGCAGCGGTAACAGGGGGTACAGCCGGCGCTCCTATAATTCACCCCTCCACTTT
TRBV4-3	TRBJ1-4	few	-	CASSKTGETNEKLFF	TGCGCCAGCAGTAAAACAGGAGAAACTAATGAAAAACTGTTTTTT
TRBV29-1	TRBJ2-7	-	TRBD1	CSVGDRQTYEQYF	TGCAGCGTGGGGGACAGGCAAACCTACGAGCAGTACTTC
TRBV4-2	TRBJ1-1	-	-	CASSQDRGWSLGAFF	TGTGCCAGCAGCCAAGATCGGGGTTGGTCCCTGGGAGCTTTCTTT
TRBV12-3/TRBV12-4	TRBJ2-1	few	-	CASSPASVEQFF	TGTGCCAGCAGTCCCGCTAGCGTCGAGCAGTTCTTC
TRBV5-6	TRBJ2-3	few	TRBD2	CVSSRPSSGEITDTQYF	TGTGTCAGCAGCCGTCCCTCTAGCGGGGAGATCACAGATACGCAGTATTTT
TRBV10-3	TRBJ2-5	few	TRBD2	CAIGSGGQETQYF	TGTGCCATAGGGAGCGGGGGTCAAGAGACCCAGTACTTC
TRBV7-9	TRBJ2-7	-	TRBD1	CASRQQGAYEQYF	TGTGCCAGCAGGCAACAGGGGGCCTACGAGCAGTACTTC
TRBV18	TRBJ2-6	few	-	CASSPSAQTASGANVLTF	TGTGCCAGCTCACCGTCCGCCCAAACAGCCTCTGGGGCCAACGTCCTGACTTTC
TRBV7-2	TRBJ2-7	few	TRBD1	CASTKETGGREQYF	TGTGCCAGCACCAAAGAGACAGGGGGCCGCGAGCAGTACTTC
TRBV7-2	TRBJ2-5	few	TRBD2	CASSSQLAGGQETQYF	TGTGCCAGCAGCTCCCAACTAGCGGGGGGACAAGAGACCCAGTACTTC
TRBV11-3	TRBJ2-2	-	-	CASSLGELGAGELFF	TGTGCCAGCAGCTTAGGAGAGTTGGGAGCCGGGGAGCTGTTTTTT
TRBV20-1	TRBJ2-1	-	-	CSARDPLGSYNEQFF	TGCAGTGCTAGAGATCCCCTGGGGTCCTACAATGAGCAGTTCTTC
TRBV15	TRBJ2-1	few	-	CATSRGSGVGEQFF	TGTGCCACCAGCAGAGGATCGGGAGTGGGTGAGCAGTTCTTC
TRBV12-3/TRBV12-4	TRBJ2-7	-	TRBD2	CASTFRAGGDDEQYF	TGTGCCAGCACCTTCCGGGCGGGAGGGGATGACGAGCAGTACTTC
TRBV6-2/TRBV6-3	TRBJ2-1	-	-	CASSYFLAAYNEQFF	TGTGCCAGCAGTTACTTTCTGGCAGCTTACAATGAGCAGTTCTTC
TRBV20-1	TRBJ1-2	-	-	CSAGGRNDGYTF	TGCAGTGCTGGGGGGCGGAATGATGGCTACACCTTC
TRBV7-2	TRBJ2-3	-	-	CASSLAGSTDTRYF	TGTGCCAGCAGCTTAGCGGGCAGCACAGATACGCGGTATTTT
TRBV18	TRBJ2-1	-	TRBD2	CASSPPGLAGGHGQFF	TGTGCCAGCTCACCTCCGGGACTAGCGGGGGGACATGGGCAGTTCTTC
TRBV9	TRBJ2-3	many	-	CASSVAPTPANTDTQYF	TGTGCCAGCAGCGTAGCCCCGACACCAGCGAACACAGATACGCAGTATTTT
TRBV29-1	TRBJ2-7	few	TRBD1	CSVGSGQVPYEQYF	TGCAGCGTAGGGTCCGGACAGGTCCCCTACGAGCAGTACTTC
TRBV5-4	TRBJ2-3	once	-	CASSAGGTKLHDTQYF	TGTGCCAGCAGCGCCGGGGGGACAAAGCTCCACGATACGCAGTATTTT
TRBV12-3/TRBV12-4	TRBJ1-4	-	TRBD1	CASRIGTGSEKLFF	TGTGCCAGCAGGATCGGGACAGGGTCTGAAAAACTGTTTTTT
TRBV30	TRBJ2-7	-	-	CAWETGSLDEQYF	TGTGCCTGGGAAACAGGGAGTCTCGACGAGCAGTACTTC
TRBV29-1	TRBJ2-1	few	-	CSVETSSNTDEQFF	TGCAGCGTTGAAACTAGTAGTAATACCGATGAGCAGTTCTTC
TRBV6-5	TRBJ2-7	-	TRBD1	CASSYQDRGGYEQYF	TGTGCCAGCAGTTACCAGGACAGGGGGGGATACGAGCAGTACTTC
TRBV4-3	TRBJ2-5	-	-	CASSQEPQGSAYERYF	TGCGCCAGCAGCCAAGAACCGCAGGGTAGCGCCTACGAGCGGTACTTC
TRBV6-1	TRBJ2-7	few	TRBD2	CASSGLAGGPYEQYF	TGTGCCAGCAGTGGGCTAGCGGGGGGTCCCTACGAGCAGTACTTC
TRBV6-2/TRBV6-3	TRBJ2-7	-	TRBD2	CASTIGLAAYEQYF	TGTGCCAGCACAATTGGACTAGCGGCTTACGAGCAGTACTTC
TRBV14	TRBJ2-3	few	TRBD2	CASTPGAGGTDTQYF	TGTGCCAGCACCCCGGGAGCGGGGGGAACAGATACGCAGTATTTT
TRBV7-9	TRBJ1-1	-	-	CASIQNNRGWAEAFF	TGTGCCAGCATCCAAAACAATCGGGGTTGGGCTGAAGCTTTCTTT
TRBV5-1	TRBJ2-7	-	-	CASSRGQRYEQYF	TGCGCCAGCAGCCGAGGACAGCGTTACGAGCAGTACTTC
TRBV12-3/TRBV12-4	TRBJ2-2	-	-	CASRRADTGELFF	TGTGCCAGCAGAAGGGCAGATACCGGGGAGCTGTTTTTT
TRBV20-1	TRBJ2-2	-	-	CSCRGGYTGELFF	TGCAGTTGTAGAGGCGGGTACACCGGGGAGCTGTTTTTT
TRBV7-9	TRBJ1-2	few	TRBD1	CASSPEQGARGPNYGYTF	TGTGCCAGCAGCCCAGAACAGGGGGCGCGCGGGCCTAACTATGGCTACACCTTC
TRBV7-6	TRBJ2-7	-	-	CASSLVAGSPYEQYF	TGTGCCAGCAGCTTAGTTGCCGGCAGTCCTTACGAGCAGTACTTC